A selection of T cell receptor beta chains follows, all from one sample in a study of blood T cells in healthy people across ages. In TCRdb, the 5' RACE reads were re-called with MiXCR into one record per CDR3 protein. The sample holds 700,000 to 850,000 distinct CDR3 sequences, about 53% seen once. Sequenced sample: blood. The receptors were gathered from an elderly man in good health. Both conserved end residues are part of each CDR3. The D gene is left open where the match is weak. Size is omitted from some rows. Given values are once, few, many or a class for expanded clones.

v_gene,j_gene,abundance,d_gene,CDR3nt,CDR3aa
TRBV9,TRBJ1-2,few,NA,TGTGCCAGCAGCGTAGGGGGGGCCTATGGCTACACCTTC,CASSVGGAYGYTF
TRBV9,TRBJ2-7,NA,TRBD2,TGTGCCAGCAGCGCTACGGGACTAGCGGGCCACGAGCAGTACTTC,CASSATGLAGHEQYF
TRBV4-2,TRBJ1-2,NA,TRBD1,TGTGCCAGCAGCCAGGACAGGGGCCACTATGGCTACACCTTC,CASSQDRGHYGYTF
TRBV3-1,TRBJ2-5,NA,TRBD2,TGTGCCAGCAGCCAAGAGGTAGCGGGAGTGGGAGAGCAGTACTTC,CASSQEVAGVGEQYF
TRBV27,TRBJ2-5,few,TRBD1,TGTGCCAGCAGTTTATCGCGGTCGGACAGGGGTCGGGAGCAGTACTTC,CASSLSRSDRGREQYF
TRBV5-1,TRBJ2-1,NA,NA,TGCGCCAGCAGCTTGGCCTGGGCTAGCTATAACTCCTACAATGAGCAGTTCTTC,CASSLAWASYNSYNEQFF
TRBV12-3/TRBV12-4,TRBJ1-2,NA,NA,TGTGCCAGCAGTTTAGAGGCCAGGTTGGATGGCTACACCTTC,CASSLEARLDGYTF
TRBV5-1,TRBJ2-1,NA,TRBD2,TGCGCCAGCAGCTTGGCGGGGGGACTGTTAAAGGAGCAGTTCTTC,CASSLAGGLLKEQFF
TRBV5-1,TRBJ2-5,few,TRBD2,TGCGCCAGCAGCATCGGGACTAGCGGGAGAGTGCAGACCCAGTACTTC,CASSIGTSGRVQTQYF
TRBV14,TRBJ2-7,once,NA,TGTGCCAGCAGCCTACCGCTCTCCTACAATGAGCAGTACTTC,CASSLPLSYNEQYF
TRBV12-3/TRBV12-4,TRBJ2-3,NA,NA,TGTGCCAGCAGTTTAGCTCACAGAGACGCGTATTTT,CASSLAHRDAYF
TRBV29-1,TRBJ2-5,NA,TRBD2,TGCAGCGCGTTAACTAGCGGGAGAGTCCCCTTGATACGAGAGACCCAGTACTTC,CSALTSGRVPLIRETQYF
TRBV29-1,TRBJ2-1,NA,TRBD2,TGCAGCGTATCAGGACTAGCGGGAGACAGCTCCTACAATGAGCAGTTCTTC,CSVSGLAGDSSYNEQFF
TRBV5-1,TRBJ2-1,few,TRBD2,TGCGCCAGCAGCTTGGTAGAGCTAGCGGGAGACCATGAGCAGTTCTTC,CASSLVELAGDHEQFF
TRBV29-1,TRBJ2-1,NA,NA,TGCAGCGTTGGACAGAAAAACGATGAGCAGTTCTTC,CSVGQKNDEQFF